A single sample is the source of the 3 T cell receptor beta chains below, sequenced in a study of T cell changes during pregnancy in multiple sclerosis. Clones were sequenced by immunoSEQ multiplex PCR, and TCRdb holds only the in-frame ones, with some missing. The sample yields approximately 30,000 clones, 90% seen once. The source was CD8+ T cells from peripheral blood mononuclear cells, collected in the first trimester of pregnancy. All receptors derive from a female donor with multiple sclerosis, enrolled in a pregnancy study.

Points on this clone: Mismatch with germline at one junction end may stem from a read error. The CDR3 bases are TGCGCCAGCAACTTGCCGGGTACAGATACGCAGTATTTT. This translates into CASNLPGTDTQYF. J is TRBJ2-3 and V is TRBV5-1; D not resolved. Germline CDR1 SGHRS, CDR2 YFSETQ. The CDR3 is 13 residues long.

The V and J genes are TRBV11-2 and TRBJ2-1; no definite D call. Germline CDR1 and CDR2: SGHAT and FQNNGV. Trimming shortened V by 1 base and J by 9 bases, and 16 bases separated the two germline ends. The CDR3 consists of 15 residues. The CDR3 spells CASSLAASLASEQFF. The DNA for the CDR3 is TGTGCCAGCAGCTTAGCAGCCTCCTTAGCCAGTGAGCAGTTCTTC.

This chain uses TRBV19 with TRBJ2-7, with TRBD1 matching over 7 bases. The CDR3 spans 13 residues. The trim removed 5 bases at V and 3 bases at J, leaving 4 bases unmatched. The germline V gene encodes CDR1 LNHDA and CDR2 SQIVND (reference sequence). Here the CDR3 reads CASSSRDSYEQYF. CDR3 bases: TGTGCCAGTAGTTCTCGGGACAGCTACGAGCAGTACTTC.